This T cell receptor beta chain was sequenced in a study of cytomegalovirus exposure and HLA in healthy donors. Study summary: Early on, a data release was issued that held roughly 84 million unique TCRs from HLA-typed donors.

J was trimmed by 2 bases and V by 7 bases; bases with no gene match: 8. CDR3 size: 16 residues. CDR1 is LNHDA and CDR2 is SQIVND in the germline V gene (reference sequence). Primers included in the PCR were 60 Vbeta and 13 Jbeta primers. The data were produced by immunoSEQ multiplex PCR, yet TCRdb's version contains in-frame clones alone and is incomplete. The sample lists about 150,000 clones; roughly 83% were seen once. The source is a man younger than 45 in good health and CMV-seropositive. The chain links TRBV19 to TRBJ1-3; 10 bases are shared with TRBD1. What was sequenced was PBMCs. The CDR3 DNA reads TGTGCCAGTAAGAATCCGGGACAGGGGCCTGGAAACACCATATATTTT. Protein: CASKNPGQGPGNTIYF. Using reference TRBV19 and TRBJ1-3 for the parts outside the CDR3, the full variable domain is DGGITQSPKYLFRKEGQNVTLSCEQNLNHDAMYWYRQDPGQGLRLIYYSQIVNDFQKGDIAEGYSVSREKKESFPLTVTSAQKNPTAFYLCASKNPGQGPGNTIYFGEGSWLTVV.